The rows below give T cell receptor beta chains drawn from one sample of a study of Tregs in tolerant kidney transplant recipients. The method was immunoSEQ multiplex PCR; TCRdb's version includes in-frame clones alone and lacks a portion of them. The repertoire holds roughly 54,000 clones, with approximately 90% as singletons. Material: CD8+ T cells from blood (PBMCs), obtained 12 months after the transplant. These receptor sequences come from a human patient who received a combined kidney and bone marrow transplant. The T cells may come from the graft donor. CDR3s include the opening cysteine and the closing phenylalanine or tryptophan. Each record gives: clone size, J gene, V gene, CDR3 length, D gene, CDR3 DNA, CDR3 protein. The D gene is left open where the match is weak. Not all rows give a size; the values are once, few, many and, for expanded clones, a class.

size: -
J: TRBJ2-1
V: TRBV30
length: 12
D: TRBD2
DNA: TGTGCCTGGGGGGGTAGCGGGGCGGAGCAGTTCTTC
CDR3: CAWGGSGAEQFF

size: once
J: TRBJ2-7
V: TRBV9
length: 15
D: -
DNA: TGTGCCAGCAGCGTAGCAGGGGTCCTTTCTTACGAGCAGTACTTC
CDR3: CASSVAGVLSYEQYF

size: -
J: TRBJ1-1
V: TRBV4-1
length: 12
D: -
DNA: TGCGCCAGCAGCCAAGATGGCAGGTGGGCTTTCTTT
CDR3: CASSQDGRWAFF

size: few
J: TRBJ1-2
V: TRBV5-4
length: 16
D: -
DNA: TGTGCCAGCAGCCAAGATTACGCGGAAGCGGTCTATGGCTACACCTTC
CDR3: CASSQDYAEAVYGYTF

size: -
J: TRBJ2-1
V: TRBV7-9
length: 14
D: -
DNA: TGTGCCAGCGCCCCGGGGTGGACCTACAATGAGCAGTTCTTC
CDR3: CASAPGWTYNEQFF

size: -
J: TRBJ2-3
V: TRBV27
length: 17
D: -
DNA: TGTGCCAGCAGTCTCCTCTGGTCGTCGGGGGGCACAGATACGCAGTATTTT
CDR3: CASSLLWSSGGTDTQYF

size: -
J: TRBJ2-7
V: TRBV4-3
length: 15
D: -
DNA: TGCGCCAGCAGCCAGGACCTGGAGGGGTGGGACGAGCAGTACTTC
CDR3: CASSQDLEGWDEQYF

size: -
J: TRBJ1-5
V: TRBV4-1
length: 15
D: -
DNA: TGCGCCAGCAGCCAAGAATCAACAGGCTATCAGCCCCAGCATTTT
CDR3: CASSQESTGYQPQHF

size: -
J: TRBJ1-4
V: TRBV7-9
length: 16
D: TRBD1
DNA: TGTGCCAGCAGCTCAGGAGGACAGGATGTTTCTGAAAAACTGTTTTTT
CDR3: CASSSGGQDVSEKLFF

size: -
J: TRBJ2-7
V: TRBV5-1
length: 16
D: -
DNA: TGCGCCAGCAGCTTGGCGTCCAGGGGTGGTATACACGAGCAGTACTTC
CDR3: CASSLASRGGIHEQYF

size: -
J: TRBJ1-4
V: TRBV2
length: 14
D: -
DNA: TGTGCCAGCAGTGGAAGGGGCCTTAATGAAAAACTGTTTTTT
CDR3: CASSGRGLNEKLFF

size: -
J: TRBJ1-6
V: TRBV27
length: 20
D: -
DNA: TGTGCCAGCAGTCCCAGGGACACTTTAGACCAGAGCTCCTATAATTCCCCCCTCCACTTT
CDR3: CASSPRDTLDQSSYNSPLHF

size: -
J: TRBJ1-2
V: TRBV19
length: 14
D: TRBD1
DNA: TGTGCCAGTAGTGTCGGCAGGGGGCTTGATGGCTACACCTTC
CDR3: CASSVGRGLDGYTF

size: -
J: TRBJ1-4
V: TRBV7-3
length: 14
D: TRBD1
DNA: TGTGCCAGCAGCTTAAGACAGGGCGATGAAAAACTGTTTTTT
CDR3: CASSLRQGDEKLFF

size: -
J: TRBJ2-1
V: TRBV2
length: 13
D: -
DNA: TGTGCCAGCAGTGAGGGCAGAAGTAATGAGCAGTTCTTC
CDR3: CASSEGRSNEQFF

size: -
J: TRBJ2-5
V: TRBV2
length: 15
D: TRBD2
DNA: TGTGCCAGCCTCGGGACTAGCACCTACGGGGAGACCCAGTACTTC
CDR3: CASLGTSTYGETQYF

size: -
J: TRBJ2-7
V: TRBV9
length: 16
D: TRBD1
DNA: TGTGCCAGCAGCTCCGAGGGGGCCAAAACCCCCTACGAGCAGTACTTC
CDR3: CASSSEGAKTPYEQYF

size: -
J: TRBJ2-7
V: TRBV6-1
length: 17
D: -
DNA: TGTGCCAGCAGTGAATCCCCTCGATATAGCTCCTCATACGAGCAGTACTTC
CDR3: CASSESPRYSSSYEQYF

size: -
J: TRBJ2-2
V: TRBV15
length: 15
D: -
DNA: TGTGCCACTAGCTCCCTAGGAGGGGTCACCGGGGAGCTGTTTTTT
CDR3: CATSSLGGVTGELFF

size: -
J: TRBJ2-1
V: TRBV7-8
length: 15
D: -
DNA: TGTGCCAGCAGCTTACCACAGGTTCGAGGGGGTGAGCAGTTCTTC
CDR3: CASSLPQVRGGEQFF